This TCR beta chain was profiled in a study of blood T cell repertoires in COVID-19. Trimming shortened V by 2 bases and J by 0 bases, and 4 bases separated the two germline ends. This CDR3 is built from 13 residues. Looked up from germline, CDR1 is GTSNPN and CDR2 is SVGIG (reference sequence). Authors' data handling: Estimation of nucleated cell counts relied on the amplification of reference gene primers. TCRdb's copy holds only in-frame clones and misses some; the assay was immunoSEQ multiplex PCR. The DNA gave D and trimming, while V, J and clone size come from that table. The sample has 250,000 to 300,000 clones, over 80% seen once.

This chain links TRBV30 with TRBJ2-2; no definite D call. The sequence was obtained from a man aged 60 to 69 who had recovered from COVID-19. The source material was peripheral blood. The CDR3 bases are TGTGCCTGGAGTTTCTCGAACACCGGGGAGCTGTTTTTT. Residues: CAWSFSNTGELFF.